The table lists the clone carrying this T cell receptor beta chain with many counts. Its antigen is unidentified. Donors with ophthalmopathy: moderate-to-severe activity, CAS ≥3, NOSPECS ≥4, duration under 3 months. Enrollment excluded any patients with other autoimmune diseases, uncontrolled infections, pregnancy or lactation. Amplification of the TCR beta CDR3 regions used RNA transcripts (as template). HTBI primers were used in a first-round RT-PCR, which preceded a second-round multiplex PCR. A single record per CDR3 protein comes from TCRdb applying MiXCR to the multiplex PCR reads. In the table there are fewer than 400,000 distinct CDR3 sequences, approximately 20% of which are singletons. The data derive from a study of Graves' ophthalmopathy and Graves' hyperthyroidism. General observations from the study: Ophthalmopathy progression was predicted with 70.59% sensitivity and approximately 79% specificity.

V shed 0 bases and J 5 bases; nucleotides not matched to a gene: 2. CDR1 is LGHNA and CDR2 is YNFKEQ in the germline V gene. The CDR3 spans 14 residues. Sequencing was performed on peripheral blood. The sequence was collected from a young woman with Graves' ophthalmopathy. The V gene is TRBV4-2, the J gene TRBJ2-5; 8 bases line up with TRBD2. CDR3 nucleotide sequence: TGTGCCAGCAGCCAAGATAGCGGGGAGGAGACCCAGTACTTC. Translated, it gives CASSQDSGEETQYF.